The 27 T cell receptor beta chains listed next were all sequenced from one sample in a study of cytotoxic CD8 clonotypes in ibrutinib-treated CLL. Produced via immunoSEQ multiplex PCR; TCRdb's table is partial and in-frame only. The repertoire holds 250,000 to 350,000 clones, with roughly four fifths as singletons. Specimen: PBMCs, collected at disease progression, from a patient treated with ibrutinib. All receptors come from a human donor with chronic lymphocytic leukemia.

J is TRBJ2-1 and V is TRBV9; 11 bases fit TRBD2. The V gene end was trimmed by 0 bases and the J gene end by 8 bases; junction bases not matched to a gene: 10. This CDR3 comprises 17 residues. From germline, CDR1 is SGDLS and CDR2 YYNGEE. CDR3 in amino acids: CASSVDPSGRLIDEQFF. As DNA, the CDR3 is TGTGCCAGCAGCGTAGATCCTAGCGGGAGGTTAATCGATGAGCAGTTCTTC.

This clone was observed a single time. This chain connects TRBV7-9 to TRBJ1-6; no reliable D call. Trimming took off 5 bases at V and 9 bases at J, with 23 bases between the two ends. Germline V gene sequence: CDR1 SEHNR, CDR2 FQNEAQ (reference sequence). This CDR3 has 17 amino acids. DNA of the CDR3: TGTGCCAGCAGCGGAATAAGTAGGGAGACCAAAGGTTCACCCCTCCACTTT. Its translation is CASSGISRETKGSPLHF.

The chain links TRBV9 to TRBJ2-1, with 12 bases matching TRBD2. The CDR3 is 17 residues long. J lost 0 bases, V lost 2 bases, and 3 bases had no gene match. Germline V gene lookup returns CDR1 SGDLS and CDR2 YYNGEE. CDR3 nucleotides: TGTGCCAGCAGCGTGTCGACTAGCGGGAGCTCCTACAATGAGCAGTTCTTC. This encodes CASSVSTSGSSYNEQFF. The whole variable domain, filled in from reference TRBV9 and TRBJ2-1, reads DSGVTQTPKHLITATGQRVTLRCSPRSGDLSVYWYQQSLDQGLQFLIQYYNGEERAKGNILERFSAQQFPDLHSELNLSSLELGDSALYFCASSVSTSGSSYNEQFFGPGTRLTVL.

The CDR3 sequence is CASSLRMGTGVSTEAFF. CDR3 nucleotide sequence: TGTGCCAGCAGCTTGAGGATGGGGACAGGGGTTAGCACTGAAGCTTTCTTT. The chain employs TRBV5-8 and TRBJ1-1; 10 positions match TRBD1. The CDR3 runs to 17 residues. The germline CDR1 and CDR2 sequences are SGHTS and YDEGEE. Trimming cost V 1 base and J 4 bases; bases outside gene matches: 10.

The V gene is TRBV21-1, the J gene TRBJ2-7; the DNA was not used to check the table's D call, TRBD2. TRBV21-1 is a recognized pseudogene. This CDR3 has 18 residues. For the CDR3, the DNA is TGTGCCAGCAGCAGACCAGGGGCGGGAGACACCTCCAGATACGAGCAGTACTTC. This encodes CASSRPGAGDTSRYEQYF.

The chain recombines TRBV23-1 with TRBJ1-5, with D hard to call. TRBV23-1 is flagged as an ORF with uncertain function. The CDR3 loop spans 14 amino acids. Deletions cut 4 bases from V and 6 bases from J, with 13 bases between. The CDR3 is CASSPEKQGQPQHF. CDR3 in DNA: TGCGCCAGCAGTCCAGAAAAGCAAGGTCAGCCCCAGCATTTT.

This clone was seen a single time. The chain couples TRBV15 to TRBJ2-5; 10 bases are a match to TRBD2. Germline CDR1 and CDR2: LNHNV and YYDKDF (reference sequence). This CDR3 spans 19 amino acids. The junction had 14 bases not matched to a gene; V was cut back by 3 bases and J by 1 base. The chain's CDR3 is CATSREKGSGGASQETQYF. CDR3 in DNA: TGTGCCACCAGCAGGGAAAAGGGAAGCGGGGGGGCCAGCCAAGAGACCCAGTACTTC.

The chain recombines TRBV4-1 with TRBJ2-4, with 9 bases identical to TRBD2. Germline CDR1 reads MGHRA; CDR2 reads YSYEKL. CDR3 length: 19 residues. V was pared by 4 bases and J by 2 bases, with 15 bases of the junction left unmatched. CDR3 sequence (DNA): TGCGCCAGCAGCCCAAGGGGCGCGGGAGGGGTTGGGACCAAAAACATTCAGTACTTC. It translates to CASSPRGAGGVGTKNIQYF.

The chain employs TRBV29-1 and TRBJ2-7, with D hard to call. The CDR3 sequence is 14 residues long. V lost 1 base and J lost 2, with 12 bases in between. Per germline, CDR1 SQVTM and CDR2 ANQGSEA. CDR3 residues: CSVEGPGMTYEQYF. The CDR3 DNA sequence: TGCAGCGTTGAAGGCCCTGGTATGACCTACGAGCAGTACTTC.

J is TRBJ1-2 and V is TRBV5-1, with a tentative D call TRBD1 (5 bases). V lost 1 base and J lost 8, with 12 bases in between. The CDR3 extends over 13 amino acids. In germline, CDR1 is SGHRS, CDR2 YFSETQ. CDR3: CASSLTGPVGYTF. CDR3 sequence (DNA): TGCGCCAGCAGCTTGACAGGCCCCGTCGGCTACACCTTC.

CDR3 sequence (DNA): TGTGCCAGCAGTTTATCGGGGATCGGCTACACCTTC. Translating it yields CASSLSGIGYTF. This rearrangement joins TRBV28 to TRBJ1-2, with no clear D. Per the germline V gene, CDR1 is MDHEN and CDR2 is SYDVKM. Trimming left V 1 base short and J 8 bases short, with 8 bases between. The CDR3 runs 12 residues.

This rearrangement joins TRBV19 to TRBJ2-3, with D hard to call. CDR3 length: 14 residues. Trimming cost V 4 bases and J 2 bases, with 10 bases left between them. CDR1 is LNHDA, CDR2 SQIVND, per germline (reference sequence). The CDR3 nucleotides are TGTGCCAGTAGTAGCGGAGTGATCACAGATACGCAGTATTTT. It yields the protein CASSSGVITDTQYF.

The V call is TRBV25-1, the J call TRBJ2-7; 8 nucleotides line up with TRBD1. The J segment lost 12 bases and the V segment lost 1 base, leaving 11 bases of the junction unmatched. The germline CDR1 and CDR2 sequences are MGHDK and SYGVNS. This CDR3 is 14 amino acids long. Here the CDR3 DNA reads TGTGCCAGCAGTGAATCCAGCCCTCGACAGGGGCGGTACTTC. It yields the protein CASSESSPRQGRYF.

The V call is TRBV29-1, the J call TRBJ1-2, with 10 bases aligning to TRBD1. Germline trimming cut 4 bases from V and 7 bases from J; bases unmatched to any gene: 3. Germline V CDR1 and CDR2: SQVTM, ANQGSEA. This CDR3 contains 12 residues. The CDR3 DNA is TGCAGCGTTGGACAGGGGGCGTTTGGCTACACCTTC. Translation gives CSVGQGAFGYTF.

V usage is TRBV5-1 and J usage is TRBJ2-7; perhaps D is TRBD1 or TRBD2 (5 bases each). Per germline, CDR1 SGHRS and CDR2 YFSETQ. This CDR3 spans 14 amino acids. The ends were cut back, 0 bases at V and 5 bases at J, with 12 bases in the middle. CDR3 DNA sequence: TGCGCCAGCAGCTTGGCCGGGGTGGGGCACGAGCAGTACTTC. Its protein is CASSLAGVGHEQYF.

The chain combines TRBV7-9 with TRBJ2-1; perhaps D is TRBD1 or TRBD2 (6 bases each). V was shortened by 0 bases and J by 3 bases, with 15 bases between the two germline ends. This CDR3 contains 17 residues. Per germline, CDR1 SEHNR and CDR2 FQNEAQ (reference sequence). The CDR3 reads CASSLAGGTGFYNEQFF. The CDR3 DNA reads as TGTGCCAGCAGCTTAGCAGGGGGGACTGGTTTCTACAATGAGCAGTTCTTC.

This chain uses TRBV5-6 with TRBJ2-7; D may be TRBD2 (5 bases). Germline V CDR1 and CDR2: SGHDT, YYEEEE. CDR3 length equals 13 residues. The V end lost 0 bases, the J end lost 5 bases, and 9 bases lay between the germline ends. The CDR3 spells CASSLGGSHEQYF. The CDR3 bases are TGTGCCAGCAGCTTGGGAGGGTCCCACGAGCAGTACTTC.

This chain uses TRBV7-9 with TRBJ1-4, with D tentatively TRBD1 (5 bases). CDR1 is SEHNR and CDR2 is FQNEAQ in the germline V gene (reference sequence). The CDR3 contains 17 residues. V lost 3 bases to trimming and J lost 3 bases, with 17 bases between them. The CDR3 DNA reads TGTGCCAGCAGCTTTGCGGGACTTCAGGGTCCTAATGAAAAACTGTTTTTT. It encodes CASSFAGLQGPNEKLFF.

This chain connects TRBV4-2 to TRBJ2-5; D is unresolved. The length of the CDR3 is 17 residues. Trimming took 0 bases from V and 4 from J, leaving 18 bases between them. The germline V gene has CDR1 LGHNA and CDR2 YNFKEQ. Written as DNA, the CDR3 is TGTGCCAGCAGCCAAGATGTTTCAGCGACCCGTTCAGAGACCCAGTACTTC. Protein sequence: CASSQDVSATRSETQYF.

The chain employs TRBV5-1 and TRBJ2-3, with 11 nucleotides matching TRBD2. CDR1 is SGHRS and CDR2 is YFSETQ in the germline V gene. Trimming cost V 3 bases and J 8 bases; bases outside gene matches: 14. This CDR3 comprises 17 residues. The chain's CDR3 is CASSYGTSGDPHSTQYF. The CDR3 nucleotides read TGCGCCAGCAGCTACGGGACTAGCGGTGACCCCCATAGTACGCAGTATTTT.

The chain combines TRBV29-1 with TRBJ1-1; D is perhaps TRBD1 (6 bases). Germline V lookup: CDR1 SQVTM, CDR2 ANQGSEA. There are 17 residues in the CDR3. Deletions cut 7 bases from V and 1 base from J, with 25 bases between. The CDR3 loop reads CSAISRGTWRGNTEAFF. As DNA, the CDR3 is TGCAGCGCGATTAGCCGCGGGACATGGAGGGGGAACACTGAAGCTTTCTTT.

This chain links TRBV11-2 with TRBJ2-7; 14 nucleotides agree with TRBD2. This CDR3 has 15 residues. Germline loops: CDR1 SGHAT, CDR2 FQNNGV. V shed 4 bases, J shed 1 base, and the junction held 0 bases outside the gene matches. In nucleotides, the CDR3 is TGTGCCAGCAGCTGGACTAGCGGGGGGTCCTACGAGCAGTACTTC. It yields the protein CASSWTSGGSYEQYF.

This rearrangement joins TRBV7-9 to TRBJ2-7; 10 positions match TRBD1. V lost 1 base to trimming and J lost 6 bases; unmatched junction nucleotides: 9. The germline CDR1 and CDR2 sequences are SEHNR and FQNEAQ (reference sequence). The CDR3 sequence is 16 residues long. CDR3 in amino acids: CASSLGPGQGPSEQYF. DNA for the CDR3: TGTGCCAGCAGCTTAGGACCGGGACAGGGGCCGTCCGAGCAGTACTTC.

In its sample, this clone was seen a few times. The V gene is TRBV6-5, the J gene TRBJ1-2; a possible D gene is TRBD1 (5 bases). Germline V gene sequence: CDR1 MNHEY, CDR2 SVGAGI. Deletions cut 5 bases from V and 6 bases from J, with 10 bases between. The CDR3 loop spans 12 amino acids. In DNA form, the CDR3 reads TGTGCCAGCAGTCGGGGGGTTAATGGCTACACCTTC. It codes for CASSRGVNGYTF.

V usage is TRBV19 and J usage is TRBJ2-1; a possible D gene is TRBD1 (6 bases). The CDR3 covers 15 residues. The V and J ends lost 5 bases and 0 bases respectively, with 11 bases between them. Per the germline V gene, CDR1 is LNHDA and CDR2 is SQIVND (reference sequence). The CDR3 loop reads CASSDRPYSYNEQFF. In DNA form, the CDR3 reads TGTGCCAGTAGTGACAGGCCCTACTCCTACAATGAGCAGTTCTTC.

The CDR3 coding sequence is TGTGCCAGTAGTATGGGGGAGGGGATCTTCTTCACAGATACGCAGTATTTT. This sequence encodes CASSMGEGIFFTDTQYF. V gene TRBV19 combines with J gene TRBJ2-3; 7 bases map to TRBD2. Germline V lookup: CDR1 LNHDA, CDR2 SQIVND (reference sequence). V lost 3 bases and J lost 2; bases outside the gene matches: 11. The CDR3 sequence is 17 residues long. The full variable domain, rest sourced from reference TRBV19 and TRBJ2-3, is DGGITQSPKYLFRKEGQNVTLSCEQNLNHDAMYWYRQDPGQGLRLIYYSQIVNDFQKGDIAEGYSVSREKKESFPLTVTSAQKNPTAFYLCASSMGEGIFFTDTQYFGPGTRLTVL.

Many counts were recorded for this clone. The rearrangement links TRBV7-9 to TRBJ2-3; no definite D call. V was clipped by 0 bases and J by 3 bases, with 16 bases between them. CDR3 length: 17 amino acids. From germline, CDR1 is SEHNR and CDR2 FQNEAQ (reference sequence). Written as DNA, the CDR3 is TGTGCCAGCAGCTTAGCGGTGGGCTTCGGGTCGACAGATACGCAGTATTTT. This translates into CASSLAVGFGSTDTQYF. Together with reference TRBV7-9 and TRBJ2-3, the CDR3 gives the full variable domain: DTGVSQNPRHKITKRGQNVTFRCDPISEHNRLYWYRQTLGQGPEFLTYFQNEAQLEKSRLLSDRFSAERPKGSFSTLEIQRTEQGDSAMYLCASSLAVGFGSTDTQYFGPGTRLTVL.